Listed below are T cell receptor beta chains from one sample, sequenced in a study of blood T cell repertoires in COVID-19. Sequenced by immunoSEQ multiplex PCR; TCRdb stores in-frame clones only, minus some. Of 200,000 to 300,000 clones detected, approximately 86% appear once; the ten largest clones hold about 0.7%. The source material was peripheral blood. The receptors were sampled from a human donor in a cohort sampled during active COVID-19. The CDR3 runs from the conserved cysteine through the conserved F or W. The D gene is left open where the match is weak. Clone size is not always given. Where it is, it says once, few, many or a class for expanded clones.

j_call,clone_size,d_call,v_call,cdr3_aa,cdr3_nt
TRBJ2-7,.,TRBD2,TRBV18,CASSPQVAGDSYEQYF,TGTGCCAGCTCACCACAGGTAGCGGGAGATTCGTACGAGCAGTACTTC
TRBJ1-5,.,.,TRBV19,CASSMRQGGSNQPQHF,TGTGCCAGTAGTATGAGGCAGGGCGGTAGCAATCAGCCCCAGCATTTT
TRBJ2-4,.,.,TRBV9,CASSGPRNIQYF,TGTGCCAGCAGCGGCCCGAGAAACATTCAGTACTTC
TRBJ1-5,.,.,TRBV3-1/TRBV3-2,CASSLFGVQPQHF,TGTGCCAGCAGCCTTTTCGGGGTGCAGCCCCAGCATTTT
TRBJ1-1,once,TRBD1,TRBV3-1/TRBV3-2,CASSQGQGNTEAFF,TGTGCCAGCAGCCAAGGACAGGGAAACACTGAAGCTTTCTTT
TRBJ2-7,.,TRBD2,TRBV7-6,CASSLGLAGGPDEQYF,TGTGCCAGCAGCCTTGGACTAGCGGGAGGGCCGGATGAGCAGTACTTC
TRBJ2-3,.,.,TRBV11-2,CASSLVTGSSTDTQYF,TGTGCCAGCAGCTTAGTCACAGGGAGTAGCACAGATACGCAGTATTTT
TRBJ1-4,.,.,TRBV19,CASSIGRGTNEKLFF,TGTGCCAGTAGTATAGGAAGAGGGACTAATGAAAAACTGTTTTTT
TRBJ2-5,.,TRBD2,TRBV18,CASSPRWTSGGAETQYF,TGTGCCAGCTCACCTCGATGGACTAGCGGGGGGGCCGAGACCCAGTACTTC
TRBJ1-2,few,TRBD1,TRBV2,CASIADRGLGFYGYTF,TGTGCCAGCATAGCGGACAGGGGCCTAGGTTTCTATGGCTACACCTTC
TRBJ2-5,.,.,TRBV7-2,CASSPVGGQETQYF,TGTGCCAGCAGCCCCGTCGGGGGCCAAGAGACCCAGTACTTC
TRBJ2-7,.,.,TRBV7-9,CASSSLNPGSITYEQYF,TGTGCCAGCAGCTCCCTTAATCCAGGCAGTATAACCTACGAGCAGTACTTC
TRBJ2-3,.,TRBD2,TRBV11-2,CASSSLAGGLADTQYF,TGTGCCAGCAGCTCTCTAGCGGGGGGGCTCGCAGATACGCAGTATTTT
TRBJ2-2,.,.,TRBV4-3,CASSQENGLVGELFF,TGCGCCAGCAGCCAAGAAAATGGGCTTGTGGGGGAGCTGTTTTTT
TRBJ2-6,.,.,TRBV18,CASSPRFGIVGANVLTF,TGTGCCAGCTCACCACGGTTCGGGATAGTTGGGGCCAACGTCCTGACTTTC
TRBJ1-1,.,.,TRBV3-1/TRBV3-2,CASTGVAGDTEAFF,TGTGCCAGCACCGGGGTCGCTGGGGACACTGAAGCTTTCTTT
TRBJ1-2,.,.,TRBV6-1,CASSEGEGYTF,TGTGCCAGCAGTGAAGGTGAGGGCTACACCTTC
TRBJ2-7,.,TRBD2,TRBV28,CASSSLGLAGAIEQYF,TGTGCCAGCAGTTCCCTAGGACTAGCGGGAGCAATCGAGCAGTACTTC
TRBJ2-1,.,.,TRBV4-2,CASSQELADYNEQFF,TGTGCCAGCAGCCAAGAACTAGCCGATTACAATGAGCAGTTCTTC
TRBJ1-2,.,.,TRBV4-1,CASSQEVVRQEYGYTF,TGCGCCAGCAGCCAAGAAGTAGTAAGACAGGAATATGGCTACACCTTC
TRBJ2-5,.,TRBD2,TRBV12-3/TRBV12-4,CASSLAGVETQYF,TGTGCCAGCAGCTTAGCGGGAGTGGAGACCCAGTACTTC
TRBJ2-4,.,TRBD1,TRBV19,CASSFGQGTSKNIQYF,TGTGCCAGTAGTTTTGGACAGGGGACTTCCAAAAACATTCAGTACTTC
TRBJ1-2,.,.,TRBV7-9,CASSLGYRPGRPEGYTF,TGTGCCAGCAGCTTAGGGTATAGGCCAGGTCGACCAGAGGGCTACACCTTC
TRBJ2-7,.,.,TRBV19,CASSITPAGAVDEQYF,TGTGCCAGTAGTATAACCCCCGCAGGGGCCGTCGACGAGCAGTACTTC
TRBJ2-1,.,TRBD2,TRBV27,CASSFGGSSYNEQFF,TGTGCCAGCAGTTTCGGGGGGAGCTCCTACAATGAGCAGTTCTTC
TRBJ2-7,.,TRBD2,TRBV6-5,CASSYGGGISYEQYF,TGTGCCAGCAGTTACGGCGGGGGAATCTCCTACGAGCAGTACTTC